This paragraph reports one T cell receptor gamma chain. As yet, its antigen is unknown. V shed 1 base and J 2 bases; nucleotides not matched to a gene: 5. The germline V gene encodes CDR1 GITISATS and CDR2 ISYDGTV (reference sequence). This CDR3 is 14 amino acids long. The data belong to a study of Vδ1+ human thymocytes. Findings and caveats of the study: Unlike peripheral blood Vdelta1+ controls, thymic delta-chain sequences included around 21% Vdelta2 and few Vdelta3. Thymic TRG and TRD repertoires appeared highly polyclonal.

The template was reverse-transcribed extracted RNA. Pooled V-gene forward primers with one constant-region reverse primer generated the CDR3 amplicons by multiplex PCR. TCRdb repeated clone calling on the multiplex PCR reads with CATT. The sample lists tens of thousands of gamma-chain clones, about 19% seen once, with about 2% in the top ten. This clonotype originated in a girl younger than two who had congenital heart surgery. The V call is TRGV9, the J call TRGJ1 or TRGJ2. Sequencing was carried out using Vdelta1+ gamma-delta thymocytes from the thymus. This sample's subset: FACS-sorted CD3+ TCRalphabeta- TCRVdelta1+ TCRVdelta2- thymocytes. CDR3 sequence reads: CALWEVLHYYKKLF. The CDR3 nucleotides are TGTGCCTTGTGGGAGGTTCTTCATTATTATAAGAAACTCTTT.